The text below deals with one T cell receptor (beta chain). This sample was included in a study of blood T cell repertoires in COVID-19. The CDR3 spans 17 residues. Data came from immunoSEQ multiplex PCR; TCRdb stores just in-frame clones and leaves some out. The sample includes 200,000 to 250,000 clones, 75% to 90% of them seen just once. This chain links TRBV21-1 with TRBJ1-4; the table's D gene call, TRBD1, was not cross checked with the DNA. TRBV21-1 is designated a pseudogene. The source material was peripheral blood. The sequence was collected from a man between 60 and 70 years old who had recovered from COVID-19. The CDR3 loop reads CASSKALLLGQSEKLFF. The CDR3 DNA sequence: TGTGCCAGCAGCAAAGCATTATTGTTAGGACAGAGCGAAAAACTGTTTTTT.